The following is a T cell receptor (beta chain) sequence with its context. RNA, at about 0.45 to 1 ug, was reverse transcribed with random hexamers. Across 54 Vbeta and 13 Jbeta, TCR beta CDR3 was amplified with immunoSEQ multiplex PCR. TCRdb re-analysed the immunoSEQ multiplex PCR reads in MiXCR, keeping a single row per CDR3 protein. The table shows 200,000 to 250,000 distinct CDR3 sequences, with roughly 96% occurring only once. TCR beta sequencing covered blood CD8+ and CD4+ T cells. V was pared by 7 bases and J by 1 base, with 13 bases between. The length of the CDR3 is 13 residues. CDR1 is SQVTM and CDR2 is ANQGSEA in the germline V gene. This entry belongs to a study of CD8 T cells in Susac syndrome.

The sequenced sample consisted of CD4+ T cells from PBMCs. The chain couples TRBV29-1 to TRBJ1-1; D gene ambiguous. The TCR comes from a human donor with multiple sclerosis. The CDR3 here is CSGRAAENTEAFF. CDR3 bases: TGCAGCGGGAGGGCAGCTGAGAACACTGAAGCTTTCTTT.